A single sample gave rise to the 27 T cell receptor beta chains below, sequenced in a study of T cells in Graves' hyperthyroidism and ophthalmopathy. Authors of the study amplified TCR beta CDR3 regions from RNA transcripts. Researchers ran a first-round RT-PCR on the TCR CDR3 using the HTBI primer set. One entry per CDR3 protein results from TCRdb running MiXCR on the multiplex PCR reads. The sample consists of fewer than 800,000 distinct CDR3 sequences, about 15% of them appearing once. The sample taken for sequencing was blood. The source is a man aged 18 to 35 with Graves' hyperthyroidism.

The chain uses TRBV5-1 and TRBJ2-5; 11 bases agree with TRBD2. The CDR3 has 16 amino acids. Germline loops: CDR1 SGHRS, CDR2 YFSETQ. V lost 0 bases, J lost 5 bases, and 6 bases stayed unmatched. In nucleotides, the CDR3 is TGCGCCAGCAGCTTGGCCCTAGCGGGAGGTTTGGAGACCCAGTACTTC. This codes for CASSLALAGGLETQYF.

In its sample, this clonotype was seen many times. This chain uses TRBV28 with TRBJ2-3, with TRBD1 matching over 12 bases. V shed 4 bases and J 1 base; nucleotides not matched to a gene: 9. CDR1 is MDHEN, CDR2 SYDVKM, per germline. The CDR3 covers 18 residues. CDR3 coding DNA: TGTGCCAGCAGTTCGCCCTTGGGACAGGGGGCCCGCACAGATACGCAGTATTTT. Translating gives CASSSPLGQGARTDTQYF.

In this sample, this clonotype turned up many times. A junction boundary mismatches the germline segment, possibly from a read error. The rearrangement uses TRBV7-7 and TRBJ2-3; 13 bases are shared with TRBD2. The CDR3 extends over 16 amino acids. Germline CDR1 SSHAT, CDR2 FNYEAQ (reference sequence). CDR3 nucleotides: TGTGCTAGCAGTCCCGGGACTAGCGGGATCGCAGATACGCAGTATTTT. It yields the protein CASSPGTSGIADTQYF.

This chain links TRBV27 with TRBJ1-1; possible D gene TRBD1, 5 bases. Trimming stripped 10 bases from V and 0 bases from J, with 12 bases between. The CDR3 covers 13 residues. Germline CDR1 MNHEY, CDR2 SMNVEV (reference sequence). CDR3 protein: CATQGRVNTEAFF. Written as DNA, the CDR3 is TGTGCCACCCAGGGCAGGGTGAACACTGAAGCTTTCTTT.

Only a few counts were recorded for this clonotype. The chain combines TRBV6-1 with TRBJ2-1; TRBD1 matches at 9 bases. In germline, CDR1 is MNHNS, CDR2 SASEGT. The CDR3 runs 15 residues. V dropped 4 bases and J dropped 7; count of bases not matched to a gene: 8. CDR3 bases: TGTGCCAGCAGTGCGGGACAGGGCTGGGGGAATGAGCAGTTCTTC. It encodes CASSAGQGWGNEQFF.

This clonotype occurred a few times. The chain employs TRBV24-1 and TRBJ2-1; the D gene is possibly TRBD2 (5 bases). Trimming shortened V by 9 bases and J by 9 bases, and 20 bases separated the two germline ends. Per the germline V gene, CDR1 is KGHDR and CDR2 is SFDVKD. The CDR3 extends over 14 amino acids. The CDR3 coding sequence is TGTGCCACCTCCCCCTCCCTAGGGAGAGGTGAGCAGTTCTTC. Protein: CATSPSLGRGEQFF.

This clonotype was seen repeatedly, ten times or more. V is TRBV6-1 and J is TRBJ1-5; perhaps TRBD1 as D (6 bases). Trimming took 7 bases from V and 0 from J, leaving 13 bases between them. CDR3 size: 15 residues. Germline CDR1 is MNHNS and CDR2 is SASEGT. The DNA for the CDR3 is TGTGCCAGCAATAACAGGGCTTATAGCAATCAGCCCCAGCATTTT. Translated: CASNNRAYSNQPQHF.

This chain uses TRBV7-9 with TRBJ1-1; D is uncertain. This CDR3 region has 13 residues. V was clipped by 0 bases and J by 4 bases, with 6 bases between them. Germline assignment: CDR1 SEHNR and CDR2 FQNEAQ (reference sequence). CDR3 coding DNA: TGTGCCAGCAGCTTAGCCGTGGGCACTGAAGCTTTCTTT. It yields the protein CASSLAVGTEAFF. The variable domain in full, with the rest retrieved from reference TRBV7-9 and TRBJ1-1, is DTGVSQNPRHKITKRGQNVTFRCDPISEHNRLYWYRQTLGQGPEFLTYFQNEAQLEKSRLLSDRFSAERPKGSFSTLEIQRTEQGDSAMYLCASSLAVGTEAFFGQGTRLTVV.

This clonotype appeared a few times. This chain connects TRBV6-2 or TRBV6-3 to TRBJ1-1; D is unclear. V shed 4 bases and J shed 7 bases, with 13 bases lying between them. There are 13 residues in the CDR3. The germline V gene encodes CDR1 MNHEY and CDR2 SVGEGT. The CDR3 is CASSLERGNEAFF. DNA for the CDR3: TGTGCCAGCAGTTTGGAGCGGGGAAATGAAGCTTTCTTT.

This clonotype was picked up a small number of times. The chain joins TRBV7-2 to TRBJ1-2; D unresolved. The CDR3 is made up of 14 amino acids. V lost 1 base and J lost 8, with 14 bases in between. From germline, CDR1 is SGHTA and CDR2 FQGNSA. CDR3 nucleotide sequence: TGTGCCAGCAGCTTAGAAGGGCGCTGGGTAGGCTACACCTTC. Its protein product is CASSLEGRWVGYTF.

This clonotype came up many times. The J gene is TRBJ2-7, the V gene TRBV2; 7 nucleotides align to TRBD1. J was trimmed by 3 bases and V by 7 bases; bases with no gene match: 9. The V gene's germline CDR1 is SNHLY and CDR2 FYNNEI. The CDR3 is made up of 14 amino acids. The CDR3 DNA reads as TGTGCCAGCAAAACCGGGACAGCCCTCTACGAGCAGTACTTC. Its translation is CASKTGTALYEQYF.

V is TRBV5-6 and J is TRBJ2-2; D is possibly TRBD2 (5 bases). The V gene's germline CDR1 is SGHDT and CDR2 YYEEEE. V was clipped by 3 bases and J by 6 bases, with 21 bases between them. There are 17 residues in the CDR3. The DNA of the CDR3 is TGTGCCAGCAGCTCCGTCCGGGAACTCAATCATCCCGGGGAGCTGTTTTTT. The encoded protein is CASSSVRELNHPGELFF.

This clonotype was counted many times. J is TRBJ2-3 and V is TRBV18; possibly TRBD1 for D (6 bases). The germline V gene encodes CDR1 KGHSH and CDR2 LQKENI. V was trimmed by 3 bases and J by 5 bases, leaving 18 bases between them. CDR3 length: 16 amino acids. The CDR3 nucleotides read TGTGCCAGCTCACCTCGACCCAGGGGAACGGGAGATACGCAGTATTTT. Amino acid sequence: CASSPRPRGTGDTQYF.

The table lists this clonotype with many counts. The CDR3, as DNA: TGTGCCAGCAGCCTGCCTACAGATACGCAGTATTTT. Translated: CASSLPTDTQYF. V gene TRBV6-2 or TRBV6-3 combines with J gene TRBJ2-3, with D hard to call. Trimming stripped 6 bases from V and 3 bases from J, with 7 bases between. Germline V CDR1 and CDR2: MNHEY, SVGEGT. The CDR3 consists of 12 residues.

This chain connects TRBV28 to TRBJ1-2; 7 bases fit TRBD1. Germline V gene sequence: CDR1 MDHEN, CDR2 SYDVKM. CDR3 length equals 13 residues. J gave up 7 bases and V 1 base, and 3 bases lay outside the gene matches. As DNA, the CDR3 is TGTGCCAGCAGTTTATACAGGGGACTTGGCTACACCTTC. Amino acids: CASSLYRGLGYTF.

The V call is TRBV9, the J call TRBJ2-2; D is unresolved. CDR3 length: 16 amino acids. V shed 0 bases and J shed 1 base, with 10 bases lying between them. The germline V gene has CDR1 SGDLS and CDR2 YYNGEE. This CDR3 reads CASSVGELGNTGELFF. The CDR3, as DNA: TGTGCCAGCAGCGTAGGGGAACTGGGGAACACCGGGGAGCTGTTTTTT.

The rearrangement links TRBV9 to TRBJ1-6; possibly TRBD1 for D (6 bases). This CDR3 is built from 18 residues. Per the germline V gene, CDR1 is SGDLS and CDR2 is YYNGEE. With 3 bases removed from V and 1 base from J, the gap between germline ends came to 17 bases. The CDR3 protein is CASSEGESAGSYNSPLHF. CDR3 nucleotide sequence: TGTGCCAGCAGCGAGGGGGAAAGCGCGGGGTCCTATAATTCACCCCTCCACTTT. Full variable domain (rest looked up from reference TRBV9 and TRBJ1-6): DSGVTQTPKHLITATGQRVTLRCSPRSGDLSVYWYQQSLDQGLQFLIQYYNGEERAKGNILERFSAQQFPDLHSELNLSSLELGDSALYFCASSEGESAGSYNSPLHFGNGTRLTVT.

This clonotype was seen more than once but under ten times. CDR3 residues: CASSRQGRNTGELFF. CDR3 in DNA: TGTGCCAGCAGCCGGCAGGGGAGGAACACCGGGGAGCTGTTTTTT. The rearrangement links TRBV3-1 to TRBJ2-2; perhaps TRBD1 as D (6 bases). CDR1 is LGHDT, CDR2 YNNKEL, per germline (reference sequence). The ends were cut back, 4 bases at V and 1 base at J, with 10 bases in the middle. The CDR3 has 15 residues.

Many counts were recorded for this clonotype. The chain is built from TRBV20-1 and TRBJ2-7; 11 bases match TRBD2. CDR1 is DFQATT and CDR2 is SNEGSKA in the germline V gene (reference sequence). Unmatched junction bases numbered 2, after V lost 1 base and J lost 3 bases. The CDR3 runs 14 residues. The CDR3 region has the DNA TGCAGTGCTAGAGTGACTAGCGGGAACTACGAGCAGTACTTC. This translates into CSARVTSGNYEQYF.

This clonotype was seen ten or more times. The chain is built from TRBV18 and TRBJ2-3, with 8 bases identical to TRBD2. The CDR3 length is 16 residues. Trimming took 3 bases from V and 4 from J; bases not matched to a gene: 9. The V gene's germline CDR1 is KGHSH and CDR2 LQKENI. Here the CDR3 DNA reads TGTGCCAGCTCACCCGGCTGGGGAGCGGGAGCAGATACGCAGTATTTT. As protein: CASSPGWGAGADTQYF. Drawing the rest from reference TRBV18 and TRBJ2-3, the complete variable domain is NAGVMQNPRHLVRRRGQEARLRCSPMKGHSHVYWYRQLPEEGLKFMVYLQKENIIDESGMPKERFSAEFPKEGPSILRIQQVVRGDSAAYFCASSPGWGAGADTQYFGPGTRLTVL.

This clonotype was detected many times. This rearrangement joins TRBV2 to TRBJ2-7, with D tentatively TRBD2 (6 bases). The CDR3 extends over 13 amino acids. V was shortened by 6 bases and J by 7 bases, with 16 bases between the two germline ends. The germline V gene has CDR1 SNHLY and CDR2 FYNNEI. For the CDR3, the DNA is TGTGCCAGCAGAGGCGGCGGGGCGGAAGAGCAGTACTTC. Its translation is CASRGGGAEEQYF.

To note about this clonotype: This may stem from a read error, because a much larger clone lies one nucleotide away. V usage is TRBV24-1 and J usage is TRBJ1-2; tentative D call: TRBD1 (5 bases). This CDR3 region has 14 residues. Trimming stripped 5 bases from V and 8 bases from J, with 17 bases between. Germline CDR1 reads KGHDR; CDR2 reads SFDVKD. DNA of the CDR3: TGTGCCACCAGTGGTTACGGGACGTTTAAGGGCTACACCTTC. Amino acids: CATSGYGTFKGYTF.

The chain has TRBV20-1 and TRBJ2-1, with TRBD2 matching over 9 bases. CDR3 size: 15 residues. The junction had 13 bases not matched to a gene; V was cut back by 6 bases and J by 7 bases. Germline V gene sequence: CDR1 DFQATT, CDR2 SNEGSKA (reference sequence). The CDR3 sequence: CSAPQGGRAKNEQFF. CDR3 nucleotide sequence: TGCAGTGCGCCCCAGGGCGGGAGGGCGAAAAATGAGCAGTTCTTC.

There are many counts of this clonotype. The rearrangement joins TRBV5-1 to TRBJ2-7; D call uncertain. V was pared by 5 bases and J by 5 bases, with 14 bases between. The length of the CDR3 is 13 residues. Germline-derived CDR1 and CDR2 are SGHRS and YFSETQ. CDR3 protein: CASSGPGLDEQYF. In nucleotides, the CDR3 is TGCGCCAGCAGTGGGCCAGGTCTCGACGAGCAGTACTTC. Full variable domain (rest looked up from reference TRBV5-1 and TRBJ2-7): KAGVTQTPRYLIKTRGQQVTLSCSPISGHRSVSWYQQTPGQGLQFLFEYFSETQRNKGNFPGRFSGRQFSNSRSEMNVSTLELGDSALYLCASSGPGLDEQYFGPGTRLTVT.

This chain uses TRBV11-3 with TRBJ2-1, with 8 bases matching TRBD2. With V trimmed by 5 bases and J by 2 bases, 11 bases remained unmatched. The CDR3 has 17 amino acids. Germline assignment: CDR1 SGHNT and CDR2 YENEEA. The CDR3 DNA is TGTGCCAGCAGCCCGGGACTAGGACGAAGCCCCTACAATGAGCAGTTCTTC. Its translation is CASSPGLGRSPYNEQFF.

The chain combines TRBV29-1 with TRBJ2-3, with a weak D call TRBD1 (5 bases). Per the germline V gene, CDR1 is SQVTM and CDR2 is ANQGSEA. The CDR3 consists of 15 residues. Trimming stripped 1 base from V and 2 bases from J, with 13 bases between. The CDR3: CSVEAPRVDTDTQYF. In DNA, the CDR3 is TGCAGCGTTGAAGCCCCCAGGGTGGACACAGATACGCAGTATTTT.

This clonotype showed up just a few times. The V gene is TRBV12-3 or TRBV12-4, the J gene TRBJ2-1; possibly TRBD1 or TRBD2 for D (5 bases each). The CDR3 sequence is 13 residues long. V shed 6 bases and J shed 7 bases, with 13 bases lying between them. CDR3 region: CASSPFEGNEQFF. The CDR3 DNA follows: TGTGCCAGCAGCCCCTTCGAGGGGAATGAGCAGTTCTTC.